Presented here are 30 T cell receptor beta chains from one specimen sequenced in a study of cytomegalovirus exposure and HLA in healthy donors. 13 Jbeta primers and 60 Vbeta primers were used for the PCR. Clones were read by immunoSEQ multiplex PCR, and TCRdb kept only the in-frame ones, dropping some. The sample has fewer than 100,000 clones; around 80% are singletons. Sequencing was done on a sample of PBMCs. These receptors were obtained from a male donor in good health and CMV-seropositive.

The chain recombines TRBV5-4 with TRBJ1-3, with 9 bases lining up with TRBD1. V dropped 1 base and J dropped 0; count of bases not matched to a gene: 5. CDR1 is SGHNT, CDR2 YYREEE, per germline (reference sequence). The CDR3 extends over 17 amino acids. The CDR3 region is CASSLRTGVPSGNTIYF. CDR3 nucleotide sequence: TGTGCCAGCAGCTTGCGGACAGGGGTACCCTCTGGAAACACCATATATTTT.

The rearrangement uses TRBV28 and TRBJ1-5; TRBD1 is a possible D gene (6 bases). Trimming removed 5 bases from V and 0 bases from J, with 14 bases in between. The V gene's germline CDR1 is MDHEN and CDR2 SYDVKM. This CDR3 is built from 16 residues. CDR3 sequence: CASSTRDIYSNQPQHF. The CDR3 DNA sequence: TGTGCCAGCAGTACCCGGGACATATATAGCAATCAGCCCCAGCATTTT.

The chain has TRBV28 and TRBJ2-3, with TRBD1 identical over 9 bases. J was trimmed by 9 bases and V by 5 bases; bases with no gene match: 12. In germline, CDR1 is MDHEN, CDR2 SYDVKM. CDR3 length equals 15 residues. The CDR3 sequence: CASSTRSGTGWTQYF. The CDR3 DNA reads as TGTGCCAGCAGTACTCGATCCGGGACAGGGTGGACGCAGTATTTT.

This chain connects TRBV1 to TRBJ2-7; the table's TRBD1 call for D was not verified on the DNA. TRBV1 is annotated as a pseudogene. The CDR3 has 12 residues. The CDR3 loop is CTSTRGYYEQYF. CDR3 DNA sequence: TGCACCAGCACCAGGGGTTACTACGAGCAGTACTTC.

The CDR3 spells CASSVGGGDYGYTF. The DNA for the CDR3 is TGCGCCAGCAGTGTGGGGGGAGGGGACTATGGCTACACCTTC. The chain carries TRBV10-2 and TRBJ1-2; TRBD1 is a possible D gene (5 bases). V was clipped by 4 bases and J by 3 bases, with 12 bases between them. Per germline, CDR1 WSHSY and CDR2 SAAADI. This CDR3 comprises 14 residues.

The chain employs TRBV10-3 and TRBJ2-7; TRBD2 aligns across 10 bases. Germline V gene lookup returns CDR1 ENHRY and CDR2 SYGVKD. Germline trimming cut 9 bases from V and 6 bases from J; bases unmatched to any gene: 11. CDR3 size: 14 residues. The CDR3: CAINKEREGPEQYF. Here the CDR3 DNA reads TGTGCCATTAATAAGGAGCGGGAGGGCCCCGAGCAGTACTTC.

The J gene is TRBJ2-7, the V gene TRBV29-1; D gene ambiguous. The CDR3 covers 15 residues. V was shortened by 7 bases and J by 2 bases, with 21 bases between the two germline ends. CDR1 is SQVTM and CDR2 is ANQGSEA in the germline V gene. DNA for the CDR3: TGCAGCGCCTTACGGCTTGACGCAGGTCCCTACGAGCAGTACTTC. Translated: CSALRLDAGPYEQYF.

This clone was counted once. The rearrangement joins TRBV2 to TRBJ1-5; no clear D gene. The CDR3 has 15 amino acids. Germline CDR1 reads SNHLY; CDR2 reads FYNNEI. Trimming stripped 6 bases from V and 0 bases from J, with 12 bases between. CDR3: CASRFRRNSNQPQHF. CDR3 coding DNA: TGTGCCAGCAGATTTCGGAGAAATAGCAATCAGCCCCAGCATTTT.

The chain is built from TRBV9 and TRBJ2-5; 7 bases agree with TRBD1. Germline assignment: CDR1 SGDLS and CDR2 YYNGEE. Trimming at V came to 4 bases and at J to 1 base, leaving 16 bases not matched to a gene. The CDR3 extends over 18 amino acids. CDR3 nucleotide sequence: TGTGCCAGCAGCACAGGGGACGGACTCCAAGGGCCCCAAGAGACCCAGTACTTC. It encodes CASSTGDGLQGPQETQYF.

The CDR3 protein is CAISGSQGQGNNEQFF. The CDR3 DNA sequence: TGTGCCATCAGTGGTAGCCAGGGACAGGGTAACAATGAGCAGTTCTTC. This chain connects TRBV10-3 to TRBJ2-1; 9 bases are a match to TRBD1. V shed 4 bases, J shed 5 bases, and the junction held 9 bases outside the gene matches. Germline assignment: CDR1 ENHRY and CDR2 SYGVKD. The length of the CDR3 is 16 residues.

The chain recombines TRBV4-3 with TRBJ1-2; D is perhaps TRBD1 (5 bases). Germline CDR1 LGHNA, CDR2 YSLEER. Trimming took off 4 bases at V and 3 bases at J, with 15 bases between the two ends. The CDR3 covers 15 residues. CDR3 in DNA: TGCGCCAGCAGCCCGGGGGGGTGGCACGACTATGGCTACACCTTC. This codes for CASSPGGWHDYGYTF.

DNA of the CDR3: TGTGCCAGCAGCTTACTCGGTCAGCCCCAGCATTTT. It encodes CASSLLGQPQHF. This rearrangement joins TRBV7-2 to TRBJ1-5; D is unclear. The V end lost 2 bases, the J end lost 6 bases, and 5 bases lay between the germline ends. The CDR3 loop spans 12 amino acids. CDR1 SGHTA and CDR2 FQGNSA come from the germline V gene.

This chain connects TRBV7-9 to TRBJ2-7; 9 bases line up with TRBD2. Germline V lookup: CDR1 SEHNR, CDR2 FQNEAQ (reference sequence). The CDR3 extends over 14 amino acids. Trimming removed 4 bases from V and 8 bases from J; junction bases left unmatched: 9. In DNA form, the CDR3 reads TGTGCCAGCAGCTCCATAGCGGGGGCTACGCAGCAGTACTTC. Translation: CASSSIAGATQQYF.

This rearrangement joins TRBV19 to TRBJ2-3; 9 positions agree with TRBD2. CDR1 is LNHDA, CDR2 SQIVND, per germline (reference sequence). The junction had 9 bases not matched to a gene; V was cut back by 1 base and J by 4 bases. CDR3 size: 17 residues. The CDR3 DNA sequence: TGTGCCAGTAGTATAGCTACTAGCGGGTCTTTTCCAGATACGCAGTATTTT. Its translation is CASSIATSGSFPDTQYF.

The chain carries TRBV25-1 and TRBJ2-7; 7 positions match TRBD1. With 3 bases clipped from V and 4 bases from J, the junction kept 6 bases outside the gene matches. CDR1 and CDR2 from the germline V gene are MGHDK and SYGVNS. This CDR3 region has 14 residues. The CDR3 region has the DNA TGTGCCAGCAGTGAGGACAGGACCCCATACGAGCAGTACTTC. Its protein is CASSEDRTPYEQYF.

The J gene is TRBJ2-5, the V gene TRBV6-6; no clear D gene. Trimming took 6 bases from V and 2 from J, leaving 7 bases between them. This CDR3 has 12 residues. Germline CDR1 reads MNHNY; CDR2 reads SVGAGI (reference sequence). The CDR3 sequence: CASSRPQETQYF. The CDR3 DNA sequence: TGTGCCAGCAGCAGGCCACAAGAGACCCAGTACTTC.

The rearrangement links TRBV27 to TRBJ2-2; 7 nucleotides agree with TRBD2. V dropped 8 bases and J dropped 5; count of bases not matched to a gene: 23. The germline gives CDR1 MNHEY, CDR2 SMNVEV (reference sequence). The CDR3 loop spans 19 amino acids. The CDR3 region has the DNA TGTGCCAGCCGGAAGACCTCATACATTACTAGCGACCAGACCGGGGAGCTGTTTTTT. This gives the protein CASRKTSYITSDQTGELFF.

The genes are TRBV7-2 and TRBJ1-5; D unresolved. Germline lookup yields CDR1 SGHTA and CDR2 FQGNSA. This CDR3 is built from 13 residues. Trimming took 1 base from V and 9 from J, leaving 10 bases between them. CDR3 DNA sequence: TGTGCCAGCAGCTTAGAATTTTCGGGGCCCCAGCATTTT. It is translated as CASSLEFSGPQHF.

The chain joins TRBV27 to TRBJ1-2, with D uncertain. V lost 6 bases and J 8 bases, leaving 13 bases between the germline ends. The CDR3 covers 12 residues. CDR1 is MNHEY and CDR2 is SMNVEV in the germline V gene (reference sequence). CDR3 DNA sequence: TGTGCCAGCAGGGGCCCTACGAGAGGCTACACCTTC. Translating it yields CASRGPTRGYTF.

This clone was detected only a few times. This chain links TRBV6-5 with TRBJ2-1, with a weak D call TRBD2 (6 bases). Trimming stripped 10 bases from V and 9 bases from J, with 22 bases between. Germline V gene data show CDR1 as MNHEY and CDR2 as SVGAGI. This CDR3 spans 14 amino acids. CDR3 residues: CATKWTTGVGEQFF. CDR3 nucleotides: TGTGCCACCAAATGGACTACTGGCGTGGGTGAGCAGTTCTTC.

The rearrangement joins TRBV18 to TRBJ2-7, with 7 nucleotides matching TRBD1. V was clipped by 6 bases and J by 4 bases; unmatched bases: 9. CDR3 length: 14 amino acids. CDR1 and CDR2 from the germline V gene are KGHSH and LQKENI. The CDR3 here is CASSHRDSGYEQYF. Written as DNA, the CDR3 is TGTGCCAGCTCGCACCGGGACAGCGGTTACGAGCAGTACTTC. Full variable domain (missing parts from reference TRBV18 and TRBJ2-7): NAGVMQNPRHLVRRRGQEARLRCSPMKGHSHVYWYRQLPEEGLKFMVYLQKENIIDESGMPKERFSAEFPKEGPSILRIQQVVRGDSAAYFCASSHRDSGYEQYFGPGTRLTVT.

The gene calls are TRBV11-3 and TRBJ2-1, with D possibly being TRBD1 (5 bases). With 5 bases removed from V and 7 bases from J, the gap between germline ends came to 21 bases. Germline CDR1 SGHNT, CDR2 YENEEA. This CDR3 comprises 16 residues. CDR3 sequence: CASSPFGSHKGNEQFF. CDR3 sequence (DNA): TGTGCCAGCAGCCCCTTCGGGTCGCACAAGGGGAATGAGCAGTTCTTC.

The chain uses TRBV10-1 and TRBJ2-3, with 7 bases fitting TRBD1. Per germline, CDR1 WNHNN and CDR2 SYGVQD (reference sequence). This CDR3 is 11 amino acids long. Trimming at V came to 8 bases and at J to 5 bases, leaving 1 base not matched to a gene. In nucleotides, the CDR3 is TGCGCCAGCCAGGGGGAAGATACGCAGTATTTT. It codes for CASQGEDTQYF.

The genes are TRBV7-2 and TRBJ1-5, with D maybe TRBD1 (5 bases). Germline assignment: CDR1 SGHTA and CDR2 FQGNSA. Trimming left V 5 bases short and J 0 bases short, with 8 bases between. The CDR3 is made up of 14 amino acids. CDR3 nucleotide sequence: TGTGCCAGCAGCCACGACAGTAGCAATCAGCCCCAGCATTTT. Translation: CASSHDSSNQPQHF.

The J gene is TRBJ2-5, the V gene TRBV25-1, with 9 bases lining up with TRBD1. V shed 1 base and J 13 bases; nucleotides not matched to a gene: 22. Germline-derived CDR1 and CDR2 are MGHDK and SYGVNS. CDR3 size: 18 residues. CDR3 sequence (DNA): TGTGCCAGCAGTGAATTAGGGACAGGGTTTTCCTCGGTAGCCCGCTCGTACTTC. Encoded protein: CASSELGTGFSSVARSYF.

The chain is built from TRBV9 and TRBJ2-1; TRBD2 is a possible D gene (6 bases). Germline V CDR1 and CDR2: SGDLS, YYNGEE. This CDR3 has 15 residues. V gave up 0 bases and J gave up 9 bases, with 16 bases separating them. The CDR3 nucleotides are TGTGCCAGCAGCGTAGTCGGGTGGGGCGGGACTGAGCAGTTCTTC. Translated, it gives CASSVVGWGGTEQFF. The full variable domain, in which reference TRBV9 and TRBJ2-1 provide the parts outside the CDR3, is DSGVTQTPKHLITATGQRVTLRCSPRSGDLSVYWYQQSLDQGLQFLIQYYNGEERAKGNILERFSAQQFPDLHSELNLSSLELGDSALYFCASSVVGWGGTEQFFGPGTRLTVL.

V gene TRBV7-9 combines with J gene TRBJ2-1; maybe TRBD2 (6 bases). The CDR3 consists of 12 residues. In germline, CDR1 is SEHNR, CDR2 FQNEAQ (reference sequence). Deletions cut 3 bases from V and 10 bases from J, with 10 bases between. In DNA, the CDR3 is TGTGCCAGCAGCTTGGTAGCGGCCGAGCAGTTCTTC. Translated: CASSLVAAEQFF.

This chain links TRBV1 with TRBJ1-4; the table's D call TRBD1 went unverified against the DNA. TRBV1 is recorded as a pseudogene. The CDR3 runs to 20 residues. In DNA, the CDR3 is TGCACCAGCAGCCAACGGGCTCTTAGGGACAGGAGGGGGGTTGGTGAAAAACTGTTTTTT. Protein product: CTSSQRALRDRRGVGEKLFF.

The gene calls are TRBV29-1 and TRBJ1-5; TRBD1 might be the D (5 bases). The CDR3 covers 13 residues. CDR1 is SQVTM, CDR2 ANQGSEA, per germline. V was pared by 5 bases and J by 1 base, with 9 bases between. The CDR3 bases are TGCAGCGTTTCGGGGGGGAGCAATCAGCCCCAGCATTTT. Translated, it gives CSVSGGSNQPQHF.

In this sample, this clone turned up many times. The chain couples TRBV7-2 to TRBJ2-7, with D possibly being TRBD1 (5 bases). Trimming shortened V by 2 bases and J by 2 bases, and 13 bases separated the two germline ends. Germline-derived CDR1 and CDR2 are SGHTA and FQGNSA. The CDR3 length is 15 residues. CDR3 amino acids: CASSLYTAGPYEQYF. DNA for the CDR3: TGTGCCAGCAGCTTATATACGGCAGGGCCCTACGAGCAGTACTTC.